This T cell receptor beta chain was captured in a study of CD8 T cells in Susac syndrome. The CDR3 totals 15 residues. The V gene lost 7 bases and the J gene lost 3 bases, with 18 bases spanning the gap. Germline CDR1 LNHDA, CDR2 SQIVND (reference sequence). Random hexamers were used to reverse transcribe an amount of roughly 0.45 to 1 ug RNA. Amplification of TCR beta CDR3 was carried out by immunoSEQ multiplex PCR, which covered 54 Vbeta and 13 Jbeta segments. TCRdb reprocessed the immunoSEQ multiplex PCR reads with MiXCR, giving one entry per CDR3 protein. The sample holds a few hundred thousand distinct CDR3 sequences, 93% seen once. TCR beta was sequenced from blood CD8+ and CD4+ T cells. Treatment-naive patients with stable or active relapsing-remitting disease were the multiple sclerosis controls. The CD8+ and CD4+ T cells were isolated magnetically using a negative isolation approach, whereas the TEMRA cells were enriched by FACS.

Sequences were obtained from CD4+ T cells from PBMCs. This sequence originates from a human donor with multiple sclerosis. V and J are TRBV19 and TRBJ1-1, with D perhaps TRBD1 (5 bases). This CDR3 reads CASIPWGRGHTEAFF. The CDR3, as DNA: TGTGCCAGTATCCCATGGGGAAGGGGACACACTGAAGCTTTCTTT.